These T cell receptor beta chains were read from a single sample in a study of cytomegalovirus exposure and HLA in healthy donors. The protocol was immunoSEQ multiplex PCR, while the TCRdb copy is restricted to in-frame clones and leaves out a portion. The data show approximately 200,000 clones, with about 79% seen just once and around 15% held by the top ten. The sample taken for sequencing was PBMCs. These receptors were collected from a woman between 25 and 40 years old in good health and CMV-seropositive. CDR3s include the opening cysteine and the closing phenylalanine or tryptophan. D genes are given only for firm matches. Size is omitted from some rows. Given values are once, few, many or a class for expanded clones.

V: TRBV15; length: 14; size: .; J: TRBJ1-1; D: TRBD1; CDR3: CATSLAGGNTEAFF; DNA: TGTGCCACCAGCCTTGCAGGGGGGAACACTGAAGCTTTCTTT
V: TRBV6-6; length: 15; size: .; J: TRBJ2-2; D: TRBD2; CDR3: CASSYVAGLTGELFF; DNA: TGTGCCAGCAGTTACGTAGCGGGACTCACCGGGGAGCTGTTTTTT
V: TRBV28; length: 14; size: .; J: TRBJ1-2; D: .; CDR3: CASRDTRGVNGYTF; DNA: TGTGCCAGCAGGGACACCCGGGGGGTGAATGGCTACACCTTC
V: TRBV5-4; length: 13; size: few; J: TRBJ1-4; D: .; CDR3: CASSLGRDEKLFF; DNA: TGTGCCAGCAGCTTGGGCAGGGATGAAAAACTGTTTTTT
V: TRBV11-1; length: 16; size: .; J: TRBJ2-5; D: .; CDR3: CASSLNPSGRAGTQYF; DNA: TGTGCCAGCAGCTTAAACCCCAGCGGGCGGGCGGGGACCCAGTACTTC
V: TRBV7-3; length: 15; size: .; J: TRBJ2-3; D: TRBD2; CDR3: CASSRGLAVTDTQYF; DNA: TGTGCCAGCAGCCGGGGACTAGCGGTCACAGATACGCAGTATTTT
V: TRBV5-6; length: 14; size: .; J: TRBJ1-4; D: TRBD1; CDR3: CASSQDRVNEKLFF; DNA: TGTGCCAGCAGCCAAGACAGGGTAAATGAAAAACTGTTTTTT
V: TRBV5-1; length: 15; size: .; J: TRBJ2-1; D: TRBD2; CDR3: CASSLGTSGSNEQFF; DNA: TGCGCCAGCAGCCTAGGGACTAGCGGGAGCAATGAGCAGTTCTTC
V: TRBV7-9; length: 14; size: .; J: TRBJ2-7; D: .; CDR3: CASSFQGSSYEQYF; DNA: TGTGCCAGCAGCTTTCAGGGGTCCTCCTACGAGCAGTACTTC
V: TRBV7-9; length: 12; size: .; J: TRBJ2-7; D: .; CDR3: CASTKDKYEQYF; DNA: TGTGCCAGCACTAAAGATAAATACGAGCAGTACTTC
V: TRBV15; length: 14; size: .; J: TRBJ2-1; D: .; CDR3: CATSREVSTMKQFF; DNA: TGTGCCACCAGCAGAGAGGTCTCCACAATGAAGCAGTTCTTC
V: TRBV15; length: 13; size: few; J: TRBJ1-2; D: .; CDR3: CATSRDLRSGYTF; DNA: TGTGCCACCAGCAGAGATTTGAGGAGCGGCTACACCTTC
V: TRBV28; length: 14; size: .; J: TRBJ1-2; D: .; CDR3: CASSTTGGYNGYTF; DNA: TGTGCCAGCAGTACGACAGGCGGGTATAATGGCTACACCTTC
V: TRBV6-5; length: 13; size: .; J: TRBJ1-5; D: TRBD1; CDR3: CASSPDRDQPQHF; DNA: TGTGCCAGCAGTCCGGACAGGGATCAGCCCCAGCATTTT
V: TRBV11-3; length: 17; size: .; J: TRBJ2-1; D: TRBD1; CDR3: CASSPRQGEVGFHEQFF; DNA: TGTGCCAGCAGCCCCCGACAGGGCGAAGTGGGATTCCATGAGCAGTTCTTC
V: TRBV19; length: 15; size: .; J: TRBJ2-3; D: TRBD1; CDR3: CASSIRGQITDTQYF; DNA: TGTGCCAGTAGTATTCGGGGACAGATCACAGATACGCAGTATTTT
V: TRBV20-1; length: 10; size: .; J: TRBJ2-1; D: .; CDR3: CSARADWEFF; DNA: TGCAGTGCTAGGGCGGACTGGGAATTCTTC
V: TRBV5-1; length: 12; size: few; J: TRBJ1-2; D: .; CDR3: CASSPMGGGYTF; DNA: TGCGCCAGCAGCCCGATGGGCGGGGGCTACACCTTC
V: TRBV5-1; length: 16; size: .; J: TRBJ2-5; D: TRBD2; CDR3: CASSAQPGLAEETQYF; DNA: TGCGCCAGCAGCGCACAGCCGGGACTAGCGGAAGAGACCCAGTACTTC
V: TRBV5-6; length: 14; size: few; J: TRBJ1-4; D: TRBD1; CDR3: CASSFWDRDKKLFF; DNA: TGTGCCAGCAGCTTCTGGGACAGGGATAAAAAACTGTTTTTT
V: TRBV19; length: 13; size: .; J: TRBJ1-1; D: .; CDR3: CASSIRENTEAFF; DNA: TGTGCCAGTAGTATAAGAGAGAACACTGAAGCTTTCTTT
V: TRBV25-1; length: 11; size: .; J: TRBJ2-5; D: .; CDR3: CASSDPQTQYF; DNA: TGTGCCAGCAGTGACCCTCAGACCCAGTACTTC
V: TRBV9; length: 15; size: .; J: TRBJ2-3; D: .; CDR3: CASRRSGASTDTQYF; DNA: TGTGCCAGCAGACGTAGCGGAGCTAGCACAGATACGCAGTATTTT
V: TRBV7-6; length: 14; size: .; J: TRBJ1-1; D: .; CDR3: CASSWEAGGTEAFF; DNA: TGTGCCAGCAGCTGGGAGGCAGGCGGTACTGAAGCTTTCTTT
V: TRBV29-1; length: 13; size: once; J: TRBJ2-7; D: TRBD2; CDR3: CSVLGREAYEQYF; DNA: TGCAGCGTCCTAGGGCGGGAGGCCTACGAGCAGTACTTC
V: TRBV2; length: 14; size: .; J: TRBJ2-7; D: .; CDR3: CASSEWQGSYEQYF; DNA: TGTGCCAGCAGTGAGTGGCAGGGTTCCTACGAGCAGTACTTC
V: TRBV7-7; length: 14; size: .; J: TRBJ2-2; D: .; CDR3: CASSPRANTGELFF; DNA: TGTGCTAGCAGCCCCAGGGCGAACACCGGGGAGCTGTTTTTT
V: TRBV5-1; length: 18; size: .; J: TRBJ1-3; D: .; CDR3: CASSYDTMGHLDVDTIYF; DNA: TGCGCCAGCAGCTACGATACTATGGGACACCTTGACGTCGACACCATATATTTT
V: TRBV2; length: 13; size: .; J: TRBJ1-4; D: .; CDR3: CASSGGGGEKLFF; DNA: TGTGCCAGCAGTGGAGGGGGGGGTGAAAAACTGTTTTTT
V: TRBV15; length: 15; size: .; J: TRBJ2-1; D: TRBD2; CDR3: CATSEGLASGNEQFF; DNA: TGTGCCACCAGCGAAGGACTAGCGAGCGGCAATGAGCAGTTCTTC
V: TRBV11-2; length: 14; size: .; J: TRBJ2-7; D: TRBD2; CDR3: CASSPGLTSYEQYF; DNA: TGTGCCAGCAGCCCGGGACTAACCTCCTACGAGCAGTACTTC
V: TRBV5-1; length: 14; size: .; J: TRBJ1-2; D: TRBD1; CDR3: CASSLEGQGRGYTF; DNA: TGCGCCAGCAGCCTGGAAGGACAGGGGAGAGGCTACACCTTC
V: TRBV18; length: 15; size: .; J: TRBJ2-7; D: .; CDR3: CASSPFRGSDDEQYF; DNA: TGTGCCAGCTCACCATTTAGGGGGTCAGACGACGAGCAGTACTTC
V: TRBV30; length: 12; size: few; J: TRBJ1-1; D: .; CDR3: CAWTVLNTEAFF; DNA: TGTGCCTGGACTGTCCTCAACACTGAAGCTTTCTTT
V: TRBV7-8; length: 12; size: few; J: TRBJ1-2; D: .; CDR3: CASSWEGQGYTF; DNA: TGTGCCAGCAGCTGGGAGGGGCAAGGCTACACCTTC
V: TRBV6-5; length: 15; size: .; J: TRBJ1-1; D: TRBD1; CDR3: CASSYLAGGVSPSFF; DNA: TGTGCCAGCAGTTACCTGGCAGGGGGCGTTAGTCCGTCTTTCTTT
V: TRBV6-1; length: 18; size: once; J: TRBJ2-6; D: .; CDR3: CASSEVAIQGAGANVLTF; DNA: TGTGCCAGCAGTGAGGTAGCAATCCAGGGCGCTGGGGCCAACGTCCTGACTTTC
V: TRBV27; length: 15; size: .; J: TRBJ1-5; D: TRBD1; CDR3: CASSPVAGGNQPQHF; DNA: TGTGCCAGCAGTCCCGTGGCAGGGGGAAATCAGCCCCAGCATTTT
V: TRBV5-1; length: 16; size: .; J: TRBJ2-5; D: .; CDR3: CASSWGSRGPQETQYF; DNA: TGCGCCAGCAGCTGGGGCTCGCGGGGTCCACAAGAGACCCAGTACTTC
V: TRBV29-1; length: 14; size: .; J: TRBJ2-7; D: TRBD1; CDR3: CSVATGGRTYEQYF; DNA: TGCAGCGTTGCTACAGGGGGGCGGACCTACGAGCAGTACTTC
V: TRBV6-5; length: 14; size: .; J: TRBJ1-1; D: .; CDR3: CASSNIEMNTEAFF; DNA: TGTGCCAGCAGTAATATAGAGATGAACACTGAAGCTTTCTTT